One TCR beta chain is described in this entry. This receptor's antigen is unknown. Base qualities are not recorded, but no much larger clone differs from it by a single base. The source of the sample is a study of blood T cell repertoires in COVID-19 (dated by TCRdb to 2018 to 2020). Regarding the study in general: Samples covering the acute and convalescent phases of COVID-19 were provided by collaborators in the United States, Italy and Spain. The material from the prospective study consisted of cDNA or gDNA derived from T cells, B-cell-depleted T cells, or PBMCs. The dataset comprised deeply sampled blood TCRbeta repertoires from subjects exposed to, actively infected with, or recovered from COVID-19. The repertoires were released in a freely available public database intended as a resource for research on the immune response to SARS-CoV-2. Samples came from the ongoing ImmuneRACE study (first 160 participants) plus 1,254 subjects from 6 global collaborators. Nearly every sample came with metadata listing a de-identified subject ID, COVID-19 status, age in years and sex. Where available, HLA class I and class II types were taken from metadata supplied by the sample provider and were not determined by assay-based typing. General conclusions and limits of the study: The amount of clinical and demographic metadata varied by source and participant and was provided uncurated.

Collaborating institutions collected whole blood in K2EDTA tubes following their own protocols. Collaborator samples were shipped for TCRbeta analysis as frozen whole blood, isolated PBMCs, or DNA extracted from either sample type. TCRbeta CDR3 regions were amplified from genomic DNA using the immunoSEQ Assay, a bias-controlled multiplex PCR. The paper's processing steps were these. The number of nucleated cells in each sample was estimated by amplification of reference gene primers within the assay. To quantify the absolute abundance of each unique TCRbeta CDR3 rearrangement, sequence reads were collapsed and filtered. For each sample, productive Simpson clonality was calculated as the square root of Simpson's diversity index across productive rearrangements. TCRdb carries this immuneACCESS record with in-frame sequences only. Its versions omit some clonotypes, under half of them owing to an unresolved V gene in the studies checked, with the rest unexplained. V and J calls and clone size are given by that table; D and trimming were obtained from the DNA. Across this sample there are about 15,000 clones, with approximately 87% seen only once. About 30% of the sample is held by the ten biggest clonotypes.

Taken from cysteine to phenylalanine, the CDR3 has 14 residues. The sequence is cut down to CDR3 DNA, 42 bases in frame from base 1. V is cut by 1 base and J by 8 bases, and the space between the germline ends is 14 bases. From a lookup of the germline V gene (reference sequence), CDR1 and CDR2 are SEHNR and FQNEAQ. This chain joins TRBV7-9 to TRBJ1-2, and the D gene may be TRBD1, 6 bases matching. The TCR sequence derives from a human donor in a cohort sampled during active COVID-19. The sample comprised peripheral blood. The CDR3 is CASSLGNRADGYTF. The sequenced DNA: TGTGCCAGCAGCTTAGGTAACAGGGCTGACGGCTACACCTTC.